This T cell receptor beta chain derives from a study of somatic mutations in cytotoxic T cells in rheumatoid arthritis. Study as a whole: Patients had about 30 ml EDTA blood drawn right after diagnosis, before any treatment.

General study findings and limits: Between rheumatoid arthritis patients and age-matched healthy controls, CD8+ T-cell clonality showed no significant difference. Some patients, about an eighth of the 65, had a largest CD8+ clone that exceeded 20% of CD8+ cells.

TCRdb's table, derived via immunoSEQ multiplex PCR, lists solely in-frame clones and lacks some. The repertoire includes roughly 15,000 clones, almost 85% of them detected once, and approximately 20% sits in the top ten. On this clone: Its antigen is as yet unknown.

Germline V gene data show CDR1 as MNHEY and CDR2 as SVGAGI. After removal of 5 bases from V and 0 bases from J, the junction contained 3 bases not matched to a gene. The CDR3 is made up of 14 amino acids. The sequenced sample was CD8+ T cells sorted from blood. The genes are TRBV6-5 and TRBJ1-1; 7 bases are shared with TRBD1. This sequence was found in an adult with rheumatoid arthritis. CDR3 protein: CASSTGQLNTEAFF. CDR3 sequence (DNA): TGTGCCAGCAGTACGGGACAGTTGAACACTGAAGCTTTCTTT.